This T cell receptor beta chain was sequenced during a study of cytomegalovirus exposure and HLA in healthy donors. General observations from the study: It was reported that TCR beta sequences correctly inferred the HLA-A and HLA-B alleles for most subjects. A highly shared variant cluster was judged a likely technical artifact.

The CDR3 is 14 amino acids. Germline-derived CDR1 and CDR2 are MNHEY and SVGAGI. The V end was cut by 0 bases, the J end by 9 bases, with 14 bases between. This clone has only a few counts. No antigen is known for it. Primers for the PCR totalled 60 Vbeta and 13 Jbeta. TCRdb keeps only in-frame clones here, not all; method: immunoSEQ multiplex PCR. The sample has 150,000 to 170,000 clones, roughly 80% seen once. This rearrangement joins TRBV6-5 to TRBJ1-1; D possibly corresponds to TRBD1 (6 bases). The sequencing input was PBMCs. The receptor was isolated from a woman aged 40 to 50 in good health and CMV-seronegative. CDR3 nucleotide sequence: TGTGCCAGCAGTTACTCGAAACAGGGTGACAAAGCTTTCTTT. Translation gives CASSYSKQGDKAFF.